This record looks at one T cell receptor (beta chain) sequence and its context. Its matching antigen is unknown. Time point indicated: recipient sample about 28 days before transplant, after cytoreduction. The data derive from a study of T cell clonotyping in hematopoietic cell transplantation. Using immunoSEQ multiplex PCR, the repertoire was profiled, and TCRdb retains in-frame clones only, with some absent. The sample has about 36,000 clones, 90% to 95% seen once. In germline, CDR1 is SGHAT, CDR2 FQDESV (reference sequence). V trimming: 1 base; J trimming: 4 bases; junction bases outside the gene matches: 9. The CDR3 runs to 16 residues. Study-wide findings and caveats: Graft donor and pretransplant recipient Inverse Simpson Index values predicted broader posttransplant TCR diversity. After transplant, recipient diversity fell while pathologically expanded clonotypes grew through day 180.

The TCR sequence derives from a man in his forties with chronic myeloid leukemia. Some clones in this sample may be carry-over from other donors' samples. This material consisted of peripheral blood mononuclear cells, taken before stem cell transplant. The chain is built from TRBV11-1 and TRBJ2-7, with 8 bases fitting TRBD1. CDR3 nucleotides: TGTGCCAGCAGCTTAGAAACAGGACAGGGATTGTACGAGCAGTACTTC. Protein product: CASSLETGQGLYEQYF.